The 20 T cell receptor beta chains listed next were all sequenced from one sample in a study of cytomegalovirus exposure and HLA in healthy donors. This PCR relied on a set of 60 Vbeta primers and 13 Jbeta primers. TCRdb's copy holds only in-frame clones and misses some; the assay was immunoSEQ multiplex PCR. This table has 120,000 or so clones, about 80% appearing once. Sequencing used PBMCs. The receptors here all came from a male donor in good health and CMV-seronegative.

The genes are TRBV2 and TRBJ1-6, with D possibly matching TRBD1 (6 bases). Germline V gene sequence: CDR1 SNHLY, CDR2 FYNNEI. The CDR3 sequence is 15 residues long. Trimming cost V 0 bases and J 8 bases, with 11 bases left between them. The CDR3 here is CASSEARGGHSPLHF. CDR3 coding DNA: TGTGCCAGCAGTGAAGCGCGGGGGGGGCATTCACCCCTCCACTTT. Using reference TRBV2 and TRBJ1-6 for the parts outside the CDR3, the full variable domain is EPEVTQTPSHQVTQMGQEVILRCVPISNHLYFYWYRQILGQKVEFLVSFYNNEISEKSEIFDDQFSVERPDGSNFTLKIRSTKLEDSAMYFCASSEARGGHSPLHFGNGTRLTVT.

In its sample, this clone was seen a few times. V is TRBV27 and J is TRBJ2-4, with TRBD1 matching over 7 bases. With 4 bases clipped from V and 1 base from J, the junction kept 10 bases outside the gene matches. Germline V lookup: CDR1 MNHEY, CDR2 SMNVEV (reference sequence). The CDR3 has 17 residues. The CDR3 loop reads CASSSLRQGSAKNIQYF. For the CDR3, the DNA is TGTGCCAGCAGTTCTCTAAGACAGGGTTCCGCCAAAAACATTCAGTACTTC.

In its sample, this clone was seen a few times. The CDR3, as DNA: TGCGCCAGCAGCTTGGTGACAGGGGCCTATGAGCAGTTCTTC. Translated: CASSLVTGAYEQFF. The rearrangement uses TRBV5-1 and TRBJ2-1; TRBD1 matches at 8 bases. There are 14 residues in the CDR3. V lost 0 bases to trimming and J lost 8 bases; unmatched junction nucleotides: 4. Germline V gene sequence: CDR1 SGHRS, CDR2 YFSETQ.

A remark on this clone: Its ends do not fully match the called genes, so a read error is possible. The CDR3 DNA sequence: TGTTCCAGCAGCCGAACTCCCGTCGGGGGACAGTCTAACTATGGCTACACCTTC. This translates into CSSSRTPVGGQSNYGYTF. The chain carries TRBV7-9 and TRBJ1-2, with 7 bases that match TRBD1. Germline-derived CDR1 and CDR2 are SEHNR and FQNEAQ (reference sequence). The CDR3 loop spans 18 amino acids.

The sample holds a few counts of this clone. The chain links TRBV19 to TRBJ1-2, with TRBD1 matching 9 bases. J gave up 3 bases and V 6 bases, and 8 bases lay outside the gene matches. Germline CDR1 LNHDA, CDR2 SQIVND (reference sequence). The CDR3 length is 15 residues. The CDR3 is CASRNGQGPYYGYTF. The CDR3 DNA sequence: TGTGCCAGTAGAAATGGACAGGGGCCCTACTATGGCTACACCTTC.

This rearrangement joins TRBV15 to TRBJ2-7, with 8 positions matching TRBD2. This CDR3 is built from 15 residues. With V trimmed by 0 bases and J by 7 bases, 8 bases remained unmatched. Germline CDR1 reads LNHNV; CDR2 reads YYDKDF (reference sequence). The CDR3 DNA reads as TGTGCCACCAGCAGAGATCGGGGGGGGGCGCGTGAGCAGTACTTC. This codes for CATSRDRGGAREQYF.

This clone was counted between two and nine times. The chain has TRBV6-4 and TRBJ1-1; 8 bases match TRBD1. Germline V lookup: CDR1 MRHNA, CDR2 SNTAGT. The CDR3 consists of 14 residues. Trimming removed 6 bases from V and 5 bases from J; junction bases left unmatched: 8. CDR3 residues: CASSAQGGKTEAFF. CDR3 nucleotides: TGTGCCAGCAGCGCACAGGGGGGAAAAACTGAAGCTTTCTTT.

The chain couples TRBV6-5 to TRBJ2-3; D perhaps matches TRBD2 (5 bases). Trimming shortened V by 4 bases and J by 6 bases, and 14 bases separated the two germline ends. The V gene's germline CDR1 is MNHEY and CDR2 SVGAGI. The CDR3 runs to 14 residues. CDR3 DNA: TGTGCCAGCAGTTTAAGGCGGGTTTGGGATACGCAGTATTTT. Amino acids: CASSLRRVWDTQYF.

The V call is TRBV29-1, the J call TRBJ2-7, with 8 bases matching TRBD2. The CDR3 extends over 14 amino acids. Germline values: CDR1 SQVTM, CDR2 ANQGSEA. V was clipped by 7 bases and J by 2 bases; unmatched bases: 10. The CDR3 region is CSARGTSGTYEQYF. The DNA for the CDR3 is TGCAGCGCGAGGGGAACTAGCGGTACCTACGAGCAGTACTTC.

This clone was counted a single time. The gene calls are TRBV11-2 and TRBJ2-3; a weak D match, TRBD2 (6 bases). V lost 0 bases to trimming and J lost 5 bases, with 15 bases between them. Germline-derived CDR1 and CDR2 are SGHAT and FQNNGV. The CDR3 has 16 residues. The DNA of the CDR3 is TGTGCCAGCAGCTTAGACCGAGGTGGGGGAGGAGATACGCAGTATTTT. This encodes CASSLDRGGGGDTQYF.

V is TRBV7-8 and J is TRBJ2-5; 12 nucleotides agree with TRBD2. The J call may be faulty, since TRBJ2-7 better matches the DNA end. Germline V CDR1 and CDR2: SGHVS, FQNEAQ. CDR3 length: 18 residues. This CDR3 reads CASSLAVTSGGTSYEQYF. The CDR3 DNA follows: TGTGCCAGCAGCTTAGCGGTAACTAGCGGGGGGACCTCCTACGAGCAGTACTTC.

The rearrangement links TRBV10-1 to TRBJ2-4; 8 bases are shared with TRBD2. Unmatched junction bases numbered 8, after V lost 5 bases and J lost 5 bases. The CDR3 has 15 amino acids. Per germline, CDR1 WNHNN and CDR2 SYGVQD (reference sequence). The CDR3 spells CASSRGGLTENIQYF. CDR3 bases: TGCGCCAGCAGTCGGGGGGGATTAACCGAAAACATTCAGTACTTC.

The rearrangement joins TRBV25-1 to TRBJ2-6; 7 bases agree with TRBD1. Germline trimming cut 6 bases from V and 3 bases from J; bases unmatched to any gene: 2. From germline, CDR1 is MGHDK and CDR2 SYGVNS. This CDR3 comprises 14 residues. For the CDR3, the DNA is TGTGCCAGCAGACAGGGGTTTGGGGCCAACGTCCTGACTTTC. Translated, it gives CASRQGFGANVLTF.

The chain links TRBV18 to TRBJ1-5; tentatively, D is TRBD1 (6 bases). The CDR3 is 16 residues long. The ends were cut back, 4 bases at V and 2 bases at J, with 15 bases in the middle. Germline V CDR1 and CDR2: KGHSH, LQKENI. The chain's CDR3 is CASSLRGGVGNQPQHF. Written as DNA, the CDR3 is TGTGCCAGCTCACTCAGGGGTGGGGTAGGCAATCAGCCCCAGCATTTT.

The chain recombines TRBV5-1 with TRBJ1-2; D is uncertain. The CDR3 runs to 13 residues. CDR1 and CDR2 (germline): SGHRS, YFSETQ. The ends were cut back, 2 bases at V and 3 bases at J, with 8 bases in the middle. The CDR3 DNA sequence: TGCGCCAGCAGCTTCACCGAGGACTATGGCTACACCTTC. Translation gives CASSFTEDYGYTF.

The V call is TRBV4-1, the J call TRBJ2-5; 8 bases are shared with TRBD2. The J call could be wrong; TRBJ2-7 is a better fit for the DNA end. The CDR3 contains 16 residues. Germline V lookup: CDR1 MGHRA, CDR2 YSYEKL. CDR3 sequence (DNA): TGCGCCAGCAGCCAACCTATAGCGGGACTCGCCTACGAGCAGTACTTC. It codes for CASSQPIAGLAYEQYF.

Of note for this clone: The same CDR3 also results from other DNA sequences found in this sample. This chain links TRBV6-5 with TRBJ2-7; 8 bases are a match to TRBD1. The CDR3 runs to 15 residues. Germline V gives CDR1 MNHEY, CDR2 SVGAGI. V shed 5 bases, J shed 0 bases, and the junction held 6 bases outside the gene matches. The DNA for the CDR3 is TGTGCCAGCAGTCCATACAGGGGGAGCTCCTACGAGCAGTACTTC. Translated: CASSPYRGSSYEQYF.

This sequence joins TRBV30 and TRBJ2-1; TRBD2 matches 11 bases. There are 14 residues in the CDR3. Looked up from germline, CDR1 is GTSNPN and CDR2 is SVGIG (reference sequence). V dropped 5 bases and J dropped 2; count of bases not matched to a gene: 2. CDR3 in amino acids: CAWGTSGAYNEQFF. In nucleotides, the CDR3 is TGTGCCTGGGGGACTAGCGGCGCCTACAATGAGCAGTTCTTC. The full variable domain, rest sourced from reference TRBV30 and TRBJ2-1, is SQTIHQWPATLVQPVGSPLSLECTVEGTSNPNLYWYRQAAGRGLQLLFYSVGIGQISSEVPQNLSASRPQDRQFILSSKKLLLSDSGFYLCAWGTSGAYNEQFFGPGTRLTVL.

The count of this clone is one. The V call is TRBV5-6, the J call TRBJ2-7; D may be TRBD1 (6 bases). Per the germline V gene, CDR1 is SGHDT and CDR2 is YYEEEE. The CDR3 is 14 residues long. V lost 0 bases and J 1 base, leaving 8 bases between the germline ends. CDR3: CASSLVRGSYEQYF. The CDR3 nucleotides are TGTGCCAGCAGCTTGGTCAGGGGTTCCTACGAGCAGTACTTC.

V is TRBV19 and J is TRBJ2-7; no clear D. Germline V lookup: CDR1 LNHDA, CDR2 SQIVND (reference sequence). The V and J ends lost 11 bases and 2 bases respectively, with 7 bases between them. The CDR3 has 10 amino acids. In DNA, the CDR3 is TGTGCCGTGGGCACCTACGAGCAGTACTTC. This encodes CAVGTYEQYF.